The 2 T cell receptor beta chains in this list originate from one sample, sequenced in a study of response to subunit inactivated influenza vaccine. TCRdb passed the RT-PCR reads through MiXCR, listing each CDR3 protein once. The sample gives hundreds of thousands of distinct CDR3 sequences, about 15% of which show up once; 9.5% to 13% is in the top ten. Sequences were derived from PBMCs from blood, sampled 11 to 12 days after vaccination. All receptors derive from a middle-aged man who received an inactivated influenza vaccine.

CDR3 amino acids: CASSQRLAGIIYDRAFTDTQYF. The CDR3 coding sequence is TGTGCCAGCAGCCAACGACTAGCGGGAATAATTTACGATCGGGCTTTCACAGATACGCAGTATTTT. V is TRBV3-1 and J is TRBJ2-3, with 11 bases identical to TRBD2. CDR1 and CDR2 from the germline V gene are LGHDT and YNNKEL (reference sequence). The CDR3 spans 22 residues. Losses at the gene ends were 2 bases for V and 2 bases for J; bases not matched to a gene: 21.

The chain recombines TRBV29-1 with TRBJ2-1; 9 nucleotides line up with TRBD2. The V gene end was trimmed by 3 bases and the J gene end by 0 bases; junction bases not matched to a gene: 3. There are 15 residues in the CDR3. Germline V gene lookup returns CDR1 SQVTM and CDR2 ANQGSEA. As DNA, the CDR3 is TGCAGCGTTGAGAATAGCGGGAGCTCCTACAATGAGCAGTTCTTC. Translation gives CSVENSGSSYNEQFF.